This T cell receptor beta chain came from a study of blood T cell repertoires in COVID-19 (dated by TCRdb to 2018 to 2021). For context, the study as a whole: Samples from collaborators originated in the United States, Italy and Spain and spanned both the acute and convalescent phases of COVID-19. Where available, HLA class I and class II types were taken from metadata supplied by the sample provider and were not determined by assay-based typing. Samples came from the ongoing ImmuneRACE study (first 160 participants) plus 1,254 subjects from 6 global collaborators. The material from the prospective study consisted of cDNA or gDNA derived from T cells, B-cell-depleted T cells, or PBMCs. Deeply sampled blood TCRbeta repertoires from subjects exposed to, actively infected with, or recovered from COVID-19 were included in the dataset. A freely available public database, intended as a resource for researchers studying the immune response to SARS-CoV-2, is where the repertoires were released. A de-identified subject ID, COVID-19 status, age in years and sex were almost always included in the sample metadata. The research as a whole found: The amount of clinical and demographic metadata varied by source and participant and was provided uncurated.

TCRbeta CDR3 regions were amplified from genomic DNA by means of the immunoSEQ Assay, a bias-controlled multiplex PCR. On the authors' methods: The number of nucleated cells in each sample was estimated by amplification of reference gene primers within the assay. To quantify the absolute abundance of each unique TCRbeta CDR3 rearrangement, sequence reads were collapsed and filtered. Productive Simpson clonality was computed per sample as the square root of Simpson's diversity index over productive rearrangements. The clones in this table, taken by TCRdb from immuneACCESS, are in-frame only. Not every clone is retained; where verified, under half of the shortfall comes from an unresolved V gene, and the cause of the rest is unknown. V, J and clone size are those of that table, while D and trimming were read from the DNA. The sample table records hundreds of thousands of clones; 65% to 85% of these occur just once. The top ten clonotypes cover 7.5% to 9% of the sample.

Whole blood was collected in K2EDTA tubes by collaborating institutions according to the institutions' own protocols. Collaborator samples were shipped for TCRbeta analysis as frozen whole blood, isolated PBMCs, or DNA extracted from either sample type. Including the terminal cysteine and phenylalanine, the CDR3 comprises 14 residues. CDR3 DNA is the only sequence kept; it has 42 bases, read in frame from the first base. Taken from the germline V gene, the CDR1 and CDR2 loops are SGDLS and YYNGEE. A distance of 10 bases separates the germline ends of V and J, which lose 4 bases and 3 bases respectively. Turning to this clone: Its target antigen remains unknown. No quality values exist for individual bases; no much larger clone is one base distant.

Specimen: peripheral blood. In this chain, TRBV9 is recombined with TRBJ2-2, with a weak D call of TRBD2 (5 bases match). The clonotype was recovered from a woman of 80 years or more with acute or convalescent COVID-19. The CDR3 loop reads CASSFGIYTGELFF. The DNA is as follows: TGTGCCAGCAGCTTCGGGATATACACCGGGGAGCTGTTTTTT.